These 13 T cell receptor beta chains came from one sample sequenced in a study of blood T cell repertoires in COVID-19. Assay used: immunoSEQ multiplex PCR; TCRdb lists only in-frame clones, some missing. Of about 35,000 clones listed, roughly 85% are singletons. Sequenced input: peripheral blood. All receptors come from a man aged 45-65 years with acute or convalescent COVID-19.

The chain carries TRBV30 and TRBJ1-3; D perhaps matches TRBD1 (6 bases). CDR1 GTSNPN and CDR2 SVGIG come from the germline V gene (reference sequence). Trimming cost V 3 bases and J 1 base, with 13 bases left between them. The CDR3 is made up of 15 amino acids. The CDR3 loop is CAWRHDTGSGNTIYF. DNA for the CDR3: TGTGCCTGGAGGCACGATACAGGGTCTGGAAACACCATATATTTT.

The chain joins TRBV4-1 to TRBJ2-1, with 7 positions matching TRBD2. The ends lost 1 base at V and 4 bases at J; junction bases unmatched: 10. The length of the CDR3 is 17 residues. Germline CDR1 and CDR2: MGHRA and YSYEKL. CDR3 DNA: TGCGCCAGCAGCCAAGGTCGTCTGACTAGCCGATACAATGAGCAGTTCTTC. It codes for CASSQGRLTSRYNEQFF.

The gene calls are TRBV11-1 and TRBJ2-1; 11 positions agree with TRBD2. The V gene's germline CDR1 is SGHAT and CDR2 FQDESV (reference sequence). The CDR3 totals 15 residues. After removal of 5 bases from V and 4 bases from J, the junction contained 4 bases not matched to a gene. In nucleotides, the CDR3 is TGTGCCAGCAGCCTACTAGCGGGGGAGTACAATGAGCAGTTCTTC. It yields the protein CASSLLAGEYNEQFF.

Only one count was recorded for this clone. The chain uses TRBV4-1 and TRBJ1-5; D unclear. Germline V gene lookup returns CDR1 MGHRA and CDR2 YSYEKL. V shed 5 bases and J shed 3 bases, with 8 bases lying between them. The CDR3 runs 13 residues. CDR3: CASSLQLNQPQHF. CDR3 bases: TGCGCCAGCAGCTTACAGCTCAATCAGCCCCAGCATTTT.

V gene TRBV6-5 combines with J gene TRBJ1-6; no firm D call. From germline, CDR1 is MNHEY and CDR2 SVGAGI. The CDR3 has 13 residues. V gave up 6 bases and J gave up 7 bases, with 10 bases separating them. The CDR3 coding sequence is TGTGCCAGCAGCAGAGGGTCCAATTCACCCCTCCACTTT. Protein: CASSRGSNSPLHF.

V gene TRBV5-1 combines with J gene TRBJ1-6; possible D gene TRBD1, 6 bases. Germline values: CDR1 SGHRS, CDR2 YFSETQ. Trimming removed 0 bases at V and 8 bases at J, with 12 bases between. The length of the CDR3 is 15 residues. Here the CDR3 reads CASSLAGGSDSPLHF. CDR3 bases: TGCGCCAGCAGCTTGGCTGGGGGCTCTGATTCACCCCTCCACTTT.

The chain has TRBV5-1 and TRBJ1-2; no clear D. The V gene's germline CDR1 is SGHRS and CDR2 YFSETQ. This CDR3 is 15 amino acids long. The ends were cut back, 0 bases at V and 4 bases at J, with 13 bases in the middle. The CDR3 DNA follows: TGCGCCAGCAGCTTGGACAGCCTACTTCTCTATGGCTACACCTTC. Its protein product is CASSLDSLLLYGYTF.

The rearrangement uses TRBV19 and TRBJ2-2; D is perhaps TRBD2 (6 bases). Trimming stripped 5 bases from V and 0 bases from J, with 19 bases between. This CDR3 has 18 amino acids. CDR1 and CDR2 (germline): LNHDA, SQIVND (reference sequence). The CDR3, as DNA: TGTGCCAGTAGTCTCCGGGACTTAGACTTCGCGAACACCGGGGAGCTGTTTTTT. It yields the protein CASSLRDLDFANTGELFF.

The CDR3 spells CASSLWRNTIYF. DNA of the CDR3: TGTGCCAGCAGTTTGTGGCGAAACACCATATATTTT. The chain employs TRBV12-3 or TRBV12-4 and TRBJ1-3; D gene ambiguous. Trimming cost V 3 bases and J 5 bases, with 5 bases left between them. The CDR3 extends over 12 amino acids.

The chain couples TRBV27 to TRBJ2-7; a weak D match, TRBD1 (6 bases). There are 15 residues in the CDR3. The germline V gene has CDR1 MNHEY and CDR2 SMNVEV (reference sequence). Trimming pared 6 bases from V and 2 bases from J, leaving 17 bases between. The CDR3 DNA follows: TGTGCCAGCAGAACCCCTGACAGGACCGCCTACGAGCAGTACTTC. It yields the protein CASRTPDRTAYEQYF.

This chain joins TRBV7-3 and TRBJ1-3; possibly TRBD1 for D (5 bases). There are 15 residues in the CDR3. Trimming removed 2 bases at V and 2 bases at J, with 10 bases between. Germline lookup yields CDR1 SGHTA and CDR2 FQGTGA. CDR3 coding DNA: TGTGCCAGCAGCTTAGGCAGGGCGGCTGGAAACACCATATATTTT. This gives the protein CASSLGRAAGNTIYF. Full variable domain (outside the CDR3, taken from reference TRBV7-3 and TRBJ1-3): GAGVSQTPSNKVTEKGKYVELRCDPISGHTALYWYRQSLGQGPEFLIYFQGTGAADDSGLPNDRFFAVRPEGSVSTLKIQRTERGDSAVYLCASSLGRAAGNTIYFGEGSWLTVV.

This chain connects TRBV5-4 to TRBJ2-7, with 7 bases aligning to TRBD2. The germline V gene has CDR1 SGHNT and CDR2 YYREEE (reference sequence). This CDR3 is 14 amino acids long. With 4 bases clipped from V and 2 bases from J, the junction kept 6 bases outside the gene matches. The CDR3 loop is CASSLPGGTYEQYF. The CDR3 nucleotides read TGTGCCAGCAGCCTCCCGGGAGGCACCTACGAGCAGTACTTC.

J is TRBJ2-7 and V is TRBV5-8; D call uncertain. Per the germline V gene, CDR1 is SGHTS and CDR2 is YDEGEE. The CDR3 extends over 13 amino acids. V shed 4 bases and J shed 1 base, with 9 bases lying between them. This CDR3 reads CASSPPNSYEQYF. CDR3 bases: TGTGCCAGCAGCCCCCCTAATTCCTACGAGCAGTACTTC.